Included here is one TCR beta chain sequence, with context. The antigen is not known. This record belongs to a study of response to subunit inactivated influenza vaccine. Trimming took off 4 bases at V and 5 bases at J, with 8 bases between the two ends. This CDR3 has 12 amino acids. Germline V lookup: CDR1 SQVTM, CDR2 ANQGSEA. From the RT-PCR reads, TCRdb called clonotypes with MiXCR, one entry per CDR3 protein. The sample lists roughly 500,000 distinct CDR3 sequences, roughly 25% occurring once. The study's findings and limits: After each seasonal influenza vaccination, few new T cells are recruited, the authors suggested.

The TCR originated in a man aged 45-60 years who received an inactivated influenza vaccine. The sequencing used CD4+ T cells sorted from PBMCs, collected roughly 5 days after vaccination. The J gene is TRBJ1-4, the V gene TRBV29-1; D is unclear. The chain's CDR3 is CSVGRTNEKLFF. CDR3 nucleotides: TGCAGCGTTGGACGGACCAATGAAAAACTGTTTTTT.